Following are 29 T cell receptor beta chains from one sample sequenced in a study of blood T cell repertoires in COVID-19. Generated by immunoSEQ multiplex PCR, the TCRdb table keeps only in-frame clones and is missing some. The sample yields 75,000 to 95,000 clones, 79% seen once. Sequencing used peripheral blood. These receptors originate from a woman of 80 years or more with active or convalescent COVID-19.

In this sample, this clone turned up a few times. V is TRBV5-4 and J is TRBJ2-1; no definite D call. The germline V gene encodes CDR1 SGHNT and CDR2 YYREEE (reference sequence). V shed 4 bases and J shed 0 bases, with 11 bases lying between them. This CDR3 spans 15 amino acids. CDR3 coding DNA: TGTGCCAGCAGCCAGACTGTTGACTCCTACAATGAGCAGTTCTTC. This translates into CASSQTVDSYNEQFF.

In its sample, this clone was seen once. This chain connects TRBV7-2 to TRBJ1-2; 10 nucleotides agree with TRBD1. CDR1 SGHTA and CDR2 FQGNSA come from the germline V gene. The ends lost 1 base at V and 4 bases at J; junction bases unmatched: 6. This CDR3 has 16 residues. The CDR3 DNA reads as TGTGCCAGCAGCTTAGGGACAGGGGGTGGGGGCTATGGCTACACCTTC. Its protein is CASSLGTGGGGYGYTF. Full variable domain (rest looked up from reference TRBV7-2 and TRBJ1-2): GAGVSQSPSNKVTEKGKDVELRCDPISGHTALYWYRQSLGQGLEFLIYFQGNSAPDKSGLPSDRFSAERTGGSVSTLTIQRTQQEDSAVYLCASSLGTGGGGYGYTFGSGTRLTVV.

This clone was seen a handful of times. The chain is built from TRBV11-2 and TRBJ2-3; maybe TRBD2 (5 bases). This CDR3 has 16 amino acids. Trimming left V 5 bases short and J 1 base short, with 16 bases between. Germline CDR1 SGHAT, CDR2 FQNNGV. CDR3 amino acids: CASSQSIAAGTDTQYF. Here the CDR3 DNA reads TGTGCCAGCAGCCAGAGCATAGCAGCGGGCACAGATACGCAGTATTTT.

This rearrangement joins TRBV28 to TRBJ2-1; 10 bases fit TRBD2. Trimming at V came to 4 bases and at J to 7 bases, leaving 4 bases not matched to a gene. The CDR3 is 14 amino acids. Germline V gene lookup returns CDR1 MDHEN and CDR2 SYDVKM. The CDR3: CASSSLAGVNEQFF. The CDR3 coding sequence is TGTGCCAGCAGTTCGCTAGCGGGAGTTAATGAGCAGTTCTTC.

This clone has a handful of counts. This chain links TRBV28 with TRBJ2-7; possible D gene TRBD2, 6 bases. Germline CDR1 MDHEN, CDR2 SYDVKM. The V end lost 7 bases, the J end lost 2 bases, and 12 bases lay between the germline ends. The CDR3 runs 13 residues. The CDR3 is CASTLAQPYEQYF. The CDR3 DNA sequence: TGTGCCAGCACCCTAGCGCAACCCTACGAGCAGTACTTC.

The rearrangement joins TRBV7-2 to TRBJ2-1; TRBD1 aligns across 7 bases. With 4 bases clipped from V and 10 bases from J, the junction kept 19 bases outside the gene matches. There are 17 residues in the CDR3. From germline, CDR1 is SGHTA and CDR2 FQGNSA. CDR3 amino acids: CASSYHLRTGLEGEQFF. DNA for the CDR3: TGTGCCAGCAGCTATCACCTCCGGACAGGCCTCGAGGGAGAGCAGTTCTTC.

This clone has more than one count but fewer than ten. The chain is built from TRBV4-3 and TRBJ2-1; possible D gene TRBD1, 6 bases. Trimming removed 0 bases at V and 3 bases at J, with 15 bases between. Germline loops: CDR1 LGHNA, CDR2 YSLEER. This CDR3 has 17 amino acids. The DNA for the CDR3 is TGCGCCAGCAGCCAAGATCCGTCCGGACAGTTCTACAATGAGCAGTTCTTC. It is translated as CASSQDPSGQFYNEQFF.

The chain carries TRBV7-9 and TRBJ1-2, with a possible D match to TRBD1 (6 bases). The CDR3 has 15 residues. CDR1 and CDR2 from the germline V gene are SEHNR and FQNEAQ (reference sequence). Between the trimmed V and J ends, which lost 5 bases and 4 bases, there was a span of 17 bases. This chain's CDR3 is CASSRRGGSGYGYTF. The CDR3 DNA reads as TGTGCCAGCAGCCGGAGGGGGGGGTCAGGCTATGGCTACACCTTC. Variable domain in full (rest from reference TRBV7-9 and TRBJ1-2): DTGVSQNPRHKITKRGQNVTFRCDPISEHNRLYWYRQTLGQGPEFLTYFQNEAQLEKSRLLSDRFSAERPKGSFSTLEIQRTEQGDSAMYLCASSRRGGSGYGYTFGSGTRLTVV.

This chain connects TRBV11-2 to TRBJ2-3, with TRBD2 identical over 9 bases. After removal of 6 bases from V and 2 bases from J, the junction contained 9 bases not matched to a gene. Per germline, CDR1 SGHAT and CDR2 FQNNGV. The CDR3 consists of 16 residues. This CDR3 reads CASSSDRLAATDTQYF. CDR3 sequence (DNA): TGTGCCAGCAGTTCAGACCGACTAGCGGCCACAGATACGCAGTATTTT.

CDR3 region: CATSDRGGGYGYTF. The CDR3 bases are TGTGCCACCAGCGACAGGGGCGGGGGCTATGGCTACACCTTC. The gene calls are TRBV24-1 and TRBJ1-2; 8 positions agree with TRBD1. The CDR3 covers 14 residues. The germline V gene has CDR1 KGHDR and CDR2 SFDVKD. The J segment lost 4 bases and the V segment lost 7 bases, leaving 7 bases of the junction unmatched.

This chain joins TRBV6-2 or TRBV6-3 and TRBJ1-2, with 9 bases matching TRBD1. Per the germline V gene, CDR1 is MNHEY and CDR2 is SVGEGT. Germline trimming cut 2 bases from V and 8 bases from J; bases unmatched to any gene: 6. The CDR3 runs 14 residues. CDR3 coding DNA: TGTGCCAGCAGTTACGGACAGGGGCGATACGGCTACACCTTC. Encoded protein: CASSYGQGRYGYTF.

V and J are TRBV6-2 or TRBV6-3 and TRBJ1-2; D unresolved. CDR3 size: 15 residues. Trimming took 3 bases from V and 8 from J, leaving 19 bases between them. Germline CDR1 and CDR2: MNHEY and SVGEGT. The CDR3 region is CASSYTLDAKGGYTF. CDR3 DNA sequence: TGTGCCAGCAGTTATACCCTAGACGCTAAAGGAGGCTACACCTTC.

This clone has just a few counts. V is TRBV19 and J is TRBJ2-5; 7 nucleotides match TRBD2. The germline CDR1 and CDR2 sequences are LNHDA and SQIVND (reference sequence). V dropped 1 base and J dropped 10; count of bases not matched to a gene: 9. The CDR3 length is 14 residues. CDR3 residues: CASSIGGGGTRQYF. The CDR3 coding sequence is TGTGCCAGTAGTATAGGGGGCGGGGGTACCCGCCAGTACTTC.

The V and J genes are TRBV5-1 and TRBJ1-3; TRBD1 matches at 12 bases. V gave up 0 bases and J gave up 4 bases; unmatched junction bases: 8. CDR3 length: 18 residues. The germline CDR1 and CDR2 sequences are SGHRS and YFSETQ. The CDR3 protein is CASSLGSGTGGLGNTIYF. DNA for the CDR3: TGCGCCAGCAGCTTGGGGTCCGGGACAGGGGGCCTAGGAAACACCATATATTTT.

V usage is TRBV25-1 and J usage is TRBJ1-1; 7 bases map to TRBD1. The CDR3 has 16 amino acids. The germline V gene has CDR1 MGHDK and CDR2 SYGVNS. The J segment lost 1 base and the V segment lost 6 bases, leaving 11 bases of the junction unmatched. The CDR3: CASRPADRAPNTEAFF. DNA for the CDR3: TGTGCCAGCAGGCCGGCCGACAGGGCCCCGAACACTGAAGCTTTCTTT.

The chain couples TRBV19 to TRBJ2-2; 10 bases are shared with TRBD1. The germline V gene encodes CDR1 LNHDA and CDR2 SQIVND (reference sequence). This CDR3 has 18 amino acids. V dropped 5 bases and J dropped 4; count of bases not matched to a gene: 13. The CDR3 loop is CASSRPGTGAGVTGELFF. As DNA, the CDR3 is TGTGCCAGTAGTCGTCCCGGGACAGGGGCGGGGGTCACCGGGGAGCTGTTTTTT.

The CDR3 spells CASSVGLSGGTIYF. CDR3 in DNA: TGTGCCAGCAGCGTGGGCCTATCTGGTGGCACCATATATTTT. The chain uses TRBV9 and TRBJ1-3, with D unclear. Trimming stripped 2 bases from V and 9 bases from J, with 15 bases between. Germline CDR1 SGDLS, CDR2 YYNGEE. There are 14 residues in the CDR3.

The chain employs TRBV6-6 and TRBJ1-1; maybe TRBD1 (5 bases). CDR3 length: 16 residues. V was trimmed by 6 bases and J by 0 bases, leaving 17 bases between them. Germline CDR1 reads MNHNY; CDR2 reads SVGAGI (reference sequence). The DNA of the CDR3 is TGTGCCAGCAGACCGGGGGGAGGGACCCTGAACACTGAAGCTTTCTTT. Protein sequence: CASRPGGGTLNTEAFF.

This clone appeared a few times. This rearrangement joins TRBV4-1 to TRBJ2-7; the D gene is possibly TRBD2 (5 bases). Trimming shortened V by 4 bases and J by 7 bases, and 14 bases separated the two germline ends. Germline-derived CDR1 and CDR2 are MGHRA and YSYEKL. This CDR3 contains 13 residues. In DNA form, the CDR3 reads TGCGCCAGCAGCCTGAGGGCCCGCGGGGAGCAGTACTTC. It specifies CASSLRARGEQYF.

As for this clone: Other DNA sequences in the sample encode the same CDR3. The J gene is TRBJ2-3, the V gene TRBV7-2, with D perhaps TRBD1 (6 bases). This CDR3 spans 14 amino acids. Germline V lookup: CDR1 SGHTA, CDR2 FQGNSA. V was clipped by 0 bases and J by 4 bases, with 8 bases between them. This CDR3 is CASSLAQGPDTQYF. The DNA of the CDR3 is TGTGCCAGCAGCTTAGCCCAGGGGCCAGATACGCAGTATTTT.

The chain is built from TRBV5-1 and TRBJ2-3; 11 bases are shared with TRBD1. Germline V lookup: CDR1 SGHRS, CDR2 YFSETQ. The trim removed 0 bases at V and 5 bases at J, leaving 11 bases unmatched. The CDR3 has 18 residues. This CDR3 is CASSLAFKPGQGGDTQYF. The CDR3 nucleotides are TGCGCCAGCAGCTTGGCCTTCAAACCGGGACAGGGGGGAGATACGCAGTATTTT. The whole variable domain, filled in from reference TRBV5-1 and TRBJ2-3, reads KAGVTQTPRYLIKTRGQQVTLSCSPISGHRSVSWYQQTPGQGLQFLFEYFSETQRNKGNFPGRFSGRQFSNSRSEMNVSTLELGDSALYLCASSLAFKPGQGGDTQYFGPGTRLTVL.

V gene TRBV9 combines with J gene TRBJ2-1; 9 nucleotides line up with TRBD2. The CDR3 has 16 residues. V lost 0 bases, J lost 3 bases, and 4 bases stayed unmatched. Germline V gives CDR1 SGDLS, CDR2 YYNGEE. CDR3 DNA sequence: TGTGCCAGCAGCGTAGGGGCGGGAGGGGTCTACAATGAGCAGTTCTTC. Protein sequence: CASSVGAGGVYNEQFF.

V is TRBV19 and J is TRBJ1-6, with D unclear. With 7 bases removed from V and 0 bases from J, the gap between germline ends came to 10 bases. The CDR3 sequence is 15 residues long. Germline V gene data show CDR1 as LNHDA and CDR2 as SQIVND (reference sequence). CDR3 DNA: TGTGCCAGTAACGAGAAGAGCTCCTATAATTCACCCCTCCACTTT. Its protein is CASNEKSSYNSPLHF.

The chain uses TRBV7-9 and TRBJ1-2; TRBD1 matches 7 bases. Germline CDR1 SEHNR, CDR2 FQNEAQ (reference sequence). The CDR3 consists of 15 residues. Trimming cost V 2 bases and J 3 bases; bases outside gene matches: 6. The CDR3 loop is CASSLPRTGDYGYTF. The DNA for the CDR3 is TGTGCCAGCAGCTTACCGCGGACAGGAGACTATGGCTACACCTTC.

V usage is TRBV11-2 and J usage is TRBJ2-7, with TRBD2 identical over 11 bases. This CDR3 is 15 amino acids long. The V gene's germline CDR1 is SGHAT and CDR2 FQNNGV. V lost 7 bases, J lost 5 bases, and 10 bases stayed unmatched. CDR3: CASTELAGVIHEQYF. CDR3 nucleotides: TGTGCCAGCACGGAACTAGCGGGAGTCATTCACGAGCAGTACTTC.

V is TRBV29-1 and J is TRBJ1-2; 8 nucleotides agree with TRBD1. The CDR3 sequence is 11 residues long. Germline-derived CDR1 and CDR2 are SQVTM and ANQGSEA. V was clipped by 6 bases and J by 5 bases; unmatched bases: 2. The CDR3 here is CSVGTGYGYTF. The CDR3 DNA reads as TGCAGCGTCGGGACAGGATATGGCTACACCTTC.

The chain combines TRBV9 with TRBJ1-1, with 7 bases aligning to TRBD1. CDR1 and CDR2 (germline): SGDLS, YYNGEE. There are 14 residues in the CDR3. Unmatched junction bases numbered 7, after V lost 4 bases and J lost 4 bases. The CDR3, as DNA: TGTGCCAGCAGCTTCTACAGGGGAGGCACTGAAGCTTTCTTT. As protein: CASSFYRGGTEAFF.

This clone occurred many times. The chain recombines TRBV5-1 with TRBJ1-2; 7 nucleotides line up with TRBD1. The CDR3 is 13 amino acids. CDR1 and CDR2 (germline): SGHRS, YFSETQ. V dropped 3 bases and J dropped 5; count of bases not matched to a gene: 4. CDR3 in amino acids: CASSWGQSYGYTF. The DNA of the CDR3 is TGCGCCAGCAGCTGGGGACAGAGTTATGGCTACACCTTC.

The V and J genes are TRBV2 and TRBJ2-5; D perhaps matches TRBD1 (7 bases). This CDR3 has 15 residues. Trimming took 6 bases from V and 6 from J, leaving 20 bases between them. The germline V gene has CDR1 SNHLY and CDR2 FYNNEI. Here the CDR3 DNA reads TGTGCCAGCAGGGGGGCCGAGGCAGGGGGGAAGACCCAGTACTTC. Translating gives CASRGAEAGGKTQYF.